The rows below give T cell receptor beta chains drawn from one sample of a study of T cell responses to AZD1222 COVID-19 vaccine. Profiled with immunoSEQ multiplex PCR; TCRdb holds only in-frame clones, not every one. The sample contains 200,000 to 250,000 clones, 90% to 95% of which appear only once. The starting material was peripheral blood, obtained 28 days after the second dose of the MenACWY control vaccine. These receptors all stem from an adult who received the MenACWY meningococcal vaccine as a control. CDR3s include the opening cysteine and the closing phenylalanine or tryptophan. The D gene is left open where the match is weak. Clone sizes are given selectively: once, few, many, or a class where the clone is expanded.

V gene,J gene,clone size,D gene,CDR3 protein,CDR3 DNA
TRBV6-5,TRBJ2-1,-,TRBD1,CASSPDRDYNEQFF,TGTGCCAGCAGCCCCGACAGGGACTACAATGAGCAGTTCTTC
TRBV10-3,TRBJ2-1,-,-,CAISELSFNEQFF,TGTGCCATCAGTGAGCTTAGTTTCAATGAGCAGTTCTTC
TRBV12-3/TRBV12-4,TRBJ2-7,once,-,CASSLLYEQYF,TGTGCCAGCAGCCTACTCTACGAGCAGTACTTC
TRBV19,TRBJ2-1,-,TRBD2,CASLGRGLAGINEQFF,TGTGCCAGTTTAGGCCGGGGACTAGCGGGAATAAATGAGCAGTTCTTC
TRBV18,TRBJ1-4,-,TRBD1,CASSPRGITGQEEKLFF,TGTGCCAGCTCACCACGGGGGATAACAGGACAGGAGGAAAAACTGTTTTTT
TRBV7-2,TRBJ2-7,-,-,CASSLRYEQYF,TGTGCCAGCAGCTTGCGCTACGAGCAGTACTTC
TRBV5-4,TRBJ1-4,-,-,CASSLPDSNEKLFF,TGTGCCAGCAGCTTGCCGGACAGTAATGAAAAACTGTTTTTT
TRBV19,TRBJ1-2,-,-,CASSAQGNYGYTF,TGTGCCAGCTCTGCTCAGGGGAACTATGGCTACACCTTC
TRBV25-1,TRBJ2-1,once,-,CASSEWSGDNEQFF,TGTGCCAGCAGTGAATGGTCAGGGGACAATGAGCAGTTCTTC
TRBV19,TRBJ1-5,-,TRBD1,CASSWDRRTWQPQHF,TGTGCCAGTAGTTGGGACAGGAGGACTTGGCAGCCCCAGCATTTT
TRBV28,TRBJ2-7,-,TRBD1,CASRGQGANSYEQYF,TGTGCCAGCAGGGGACAGGGGGCGAACTCCTACGAGCAGTACTTC
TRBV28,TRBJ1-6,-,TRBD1,CASRLGDRENSPLHF,TGTGCCAGCAGACTTGGGGACAGGGAAAATTCACCCCTCCACTTT
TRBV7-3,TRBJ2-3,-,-,CASSKAAGTDTQYF,TGTGCCAGCAGCAAAGCCGCGGGAACAGATACGCAGTATTTT
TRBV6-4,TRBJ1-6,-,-,CASRHTFNSPLHF,TGTGCCAGCAGGCACACCTTTAATTCACCCCTCCACTTT
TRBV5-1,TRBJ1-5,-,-,CASSLGGASNQPQHF,TGCGCCAGCAGCTTGGGGGGTGCGAGCAATCAGCCCCAGCATTTT
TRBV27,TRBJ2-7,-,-,CASSFRQGSYEQYF,TGTGCCAGCAGTTTCCGTCAGGGGAGCTACGAGCAGTACTTC
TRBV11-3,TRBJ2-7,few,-,CASSPGSSYEQYF,TGTGCCAGCAGCCCCGGGTCATCCTACGAGCAGTACTTC
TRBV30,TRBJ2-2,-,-,CAWSGGPGTGELFF,TGTGCCTGGAGTGGGGGGCCCGGCACCGGGGAGCTGTTTTTT
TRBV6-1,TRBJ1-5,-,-,CASSDMAGGQPQHF,TGTGCCAGCAGTGACATGGCGGGGGGGCAGCCCCAGCATTTT
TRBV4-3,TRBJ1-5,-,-,CASSQDREGQGNQPQHF,TGCGCCAGCAGCCAAGATCGGGAGGGGCAGGGCAATCAGCCCCAGCATTTT
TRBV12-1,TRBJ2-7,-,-,CASSCPPRTGGHEQYF,TGTGCCAGCAGCTGTCCCCCGAGGACAGGGGGCCACGAGCAGTACTTC
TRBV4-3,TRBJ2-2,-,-,CASSQDPGLAANTGELFF,TGCGCCAGCAGCCAAGATCCCGGGCTAGCAGCGAACACCGGGGAGCTGTTTTTT
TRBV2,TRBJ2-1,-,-,CASRIGGSYNEQFF,TGTGCCAGCAGAATCGGGGGTTCGTACAATGAGCAGTTCTTC
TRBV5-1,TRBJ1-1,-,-,CASSLVSGTNTEAFF,TGCGCCAGCAGCTTGGTTTCGGGGACGAACACTGAAGCTTTCTTT
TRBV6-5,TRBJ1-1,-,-,CAHESMNTEAFF,TGTGCCCATGAGTCCATGAACACTGAAGCTTTCTTT
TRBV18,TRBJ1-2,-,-,CASSPPMSRGGYGYTF,TGTGCCAGCTCACCACCCATGAGCAGGGGAGGCTATGGCTACACCTTC
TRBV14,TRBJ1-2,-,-,CASSPGLNYGYTF,TGTGCCAGCAGCCCCGGGCTGAACTATGGCTACACCTTC
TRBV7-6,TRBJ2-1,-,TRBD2,CASSFRLAGAYNEQFF,TGTGCCAGCAGCTTTCGACTAGCGGGGGCCTACAATGAGCAGTTCTTC
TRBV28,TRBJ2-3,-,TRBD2,CASSPPGLVFPTDTQYF,TGTGCCAGCAGTCCTCCGGGACTAGTTTTTCCCACAGATACGCAGTATTTT